The rows below give T cell receptor beta chains drawn from one sample of a study of CD8+ T cells in alopecia areata. Clones were read by immunoSEQ multiplex PCR, and TCRdb kept only the in-frame ones, dropping some. Here the sample spans about 180,000 clones, less than 70% being singletons. The sample consisted of CD8+ T cells sorted from blood, taken at week 24, from a patient treated with tofacitinib. Receptors originate from a human donor with alopecia areata. CDR3s include the opening cysteine and the closing phenylalanine or tryptophan. Fields, in order: J gene, D gene, V gene, clone size, CDR3 protein, CDR3 DNA. D genes are given only for firm matches. Some rows have no size entry. The others give once, few or many, or a class for an expanded clone.

J gene: TRBJ2-4; D gene: -; V gene: TRBV27; clone size: -; CDR3 protein: CASSLMAVGNWTDLAKNIQYF; CDR3 DNA: TGTGCCAGCAGTTTAATGGCGGTAGGAAATTGGACAGACCTAGCCAAAAACATTCAGTACTTC
J gene: TRBJ2-7; D gene: -; V gene: TRBV7-6; clone size: -; CDR3 protein: CASSSRADGGEQYF; CDR3 DNA: TGTGCCAGCAGCTCCAGGGCTGACGGGGGCGAGCAGTACTTC
J gene: TRBJ1-6; D gene: -; V gene: TRBV14; clone size: few; CDR3 protein: CASSHGRSPGSPLHF; CDR3 DNA: TGTGCCAGCAGCCACGGGCGGTCGCCTGGTTCACCCCTCCACTTT
J gene: TRBJ1-2; D gene: TRBD1; V gene: TRBV7-2; clone size: many; CDR3 protein: CASSLEPTGGGGYTF; CDR3 DNA: TGTGCCAGCAGCTTAGAACCGACAGGGGGTGGGGGCTACACCTTC
J gene: TRBJ2-3; D gene: -; V gene: TRBV5-6; clone size: -; CDR3 protein: CASSFGGSADTQYF; CDR3 DNA: TGTGCCAGCAGCTTCGGCGGGTCAGCAGATACGCAGTATTTT
J gene: TRBJ1-6; D gene: -; V gene: TRBV9; clone size: -; CDR3 protein: CASSALDILDSPLHF; CDR3 DNA: TGTGCCAGCAGCGCCTTGGACATTCTTGACTCACCCCTCCACTTT
J gene: TRBJ2-1; D gene: -; V gene: TRBV10-3; clone size: few; CDR3 protein: CAIANSSGPPSEQFF; CDR3 DNA: TGTGCCATCGCTAATTCCTCCGGTCCCCCCAGTGAGCAGTTCTTC
J gene: TRBJ2-1; D gene: TRBD2; V gene: TRBV7-7; clone size: few; CDR3 protein: CASSRGGGNEQFF; CDR3 DNA: TGTGCCAGCAGCCGCGGGGGGGGTAATGAGCAGTTCTTC
J gene: TRBJ2-7; D gene: -; V gene: TRBV5-6; clone size: -; CDR3 protein: CASSLGSGVYEQYF; CDR3 DNA: TGTGCCAGCAGCTTGGGGTCAGGGGTCTACGAGCAGTACTTC
J gene: TRBJ1-1; D gene: -; V gene: TRBV29-1; clone size: -; CDR3 protein: CSVDKVFTEAFF; CDR3 DNA: TGCAGCGTTGACAAAGTATTCACTGAAGCTTTCTTT
J gene: TRBJ2-1; D gene: -; V gene: TRBV7-9; clone size: -; CDR3 protein: CASTQAGGLGQFF; CDR3 DNA: TGTGCCAGCACTCAAGCAGGAGGTCTTGGGCAGTTCTTC
J gene: TRBJ1-1; D gene: -; V gene: TRBV4-3; clone size: -; CDR3 protein: CASSLETYTEAFF; CDR3 DNA: TGCGCCAGCAGCCTAGAAACGTACACTGAAGCTTTCTTT
J gene: TRBJ2-2; D gene: TRBD1; V gene: TRBV29-1; clone size: few; CDR3 protein: CSVAGTGPTGELFF; CDR3 DNA: TGCAGCGTTGCTGGGACAGGGCCCACCGGGGAGCTGTTTTTT
J gene: TRBJ2-6; D gene: -; V gene: TRBV7-8; clone size: -; CDR3 protein: CASRTSATSGANVLTF; CDR3 DNA: TGTGCCAGCAGAACGTCCGCTACCTCTGGGGCCAACGTCCTGACTTTC
J gene: TRBJ1-2; D gene: TRBD1; V gene: TRBV19; clone size: few; CDR3 protein: CASIARGHGYTF; CDR3 DNA: TGTGCCAGTATTGCCAGGGGGCACGGCTACACCTTC
J gene: TRBJ2-7; D gene: -; V gene: TRBV28; clone size: -; CDR3 protein: CASNALDGSYEQYF; CDR3 DNA: TGTGCCAGCAATGCACTAGACGGGAGCTACGAGCAGTACTTC
J gene: TRBJ1-5; D gene: TRBD1; V gene: TRBV6-6; clone size: -; CDR3 protein: CATERDRSRQPQHF; CDR3 DNA: TGTGCCACCGAGCGGGACAGATCGAGGCAGCCCCAGCATTTT
J gene: TRBJ2-3; D gene: -; V gene: TRBV12-5; clone size: few; CDR3 protein: CASGGGEGTDTQYF; CDR3 DNA: TGTGCTAGTGGTGGAGGGGAAGGCACAGATACGCAGTATTTT
J gene: TRBJ2-2; D gene: -; V gene: TRBV7-9; clone size: few; CDR3 protein: CASRRGDRTGELFF; CDR3 DNA: TGTGCCAGCAGGAGGGGGGATCGCACCGGGGAGCTGTTTTTT
J gene: TRBJ1-1; D gene: -; V gene: TRBV10-3; clone size: -; CDR3 protein: CAISGGSGATEAFF; CDR3 DNA: TGTGCCATCAGTGGGGGGAGTGGGGCAACTGAAGCTTTCTTT
J gene: TRBJ2-7; D gene: TRBD1; V gene: TRBV5-1; clone size: few; CDR3 protein: CASSFEGQPYEQYF; CDR3 DNA: TGCGCCAGCAGCTTCGAGGGACAGCCCTACGAGCAGTACTTC
J gene: TRBJ2-5; D gene: -; V gene: TRBV27; clone size: -; CDR3 protein: CASSPMDGLYQETQYF; CDR3 DNA: TGTGCCAGCAGTCCCATGGACGGACTTTACCAAGAGACCCAGTACTTC
J gene: TRBJ2-3; D gene: -; V gene: TRBV7-3; clone size: few; CDR3 protein: CALSSTAITDTQYF; CDR3 DNA: TGTGCCTTATCATCGACGGCTATCACAGATACGCAGTATTTT
J gene: TRBJ2-7; D gene: -; V gene: TRBV29-1; clone size: -; CDR3 protein: CSVEDRSASSYEQYF; CDR3 DNA: TGCAGCGTTGAAGATCGATCTGCAAGCTCCTACGAGCAGTACTTC
J gene: TRBJ1-1; D gene: -; V gene: TRBV29-1; clone size: few; CDR3 protein: CSVDGGTNTEAFF; CDR3 DNA: TGCAGCGTTGATGGGGGAACGAACACTGAAGCTTTCTTT
J gene: TRBJ2-7; D gene: -; V gene: TRBV28; clone size: once; CDR3 protein: CASSSNSVTDYEQYF; CDR3 DNA: TGTGCCAGCAGTTCCAACTCAGTGACAGATTACGAGCAGTACTTC
J gene: TRBJ1-2; D gene: -; V gene: TRBV30; clone size: -; CDR3 protein: CAWSDTLYGYTF; CDR3 DNA: TGTGCCTGGAGTGATACCTTGTATGGCTACACCTTC
J gene: TRBJ2-3; D gene: TRBD2; V gene: TRBV29-1; clone size: -; CDR3 protein: CSVSGTSPGADTQYF; CDR3 DNA: TGCAGCGTATCCGGGACTAGCCCGGGGGCAGATACGCAGTATTTT
J gene: TRBJ2-2; D gene: TRBD2; V gene: TRBV30; clone size: -; CDR3 protein: CAWSPGLAGTPAATGELFF; CDR3 DNA: TGTGCCTGGAGTCCAGGACTAGCGGGGACCCCGGCGGCCACCGGGGAGCTGTTTTTT
J gene: TRBJ2-7; D gene: -; V gene: TRBV30; clone size: -; CDR3 protein: CAWSLGGSEQYF; CDR3 DNA: TGTGCCTGGAGTCTCGGGGGTTCCGAGCAGTACTTC
J gene: TRBJ2-5; D gene: TRBD2; V gene: TRBV15; clone size: few; CDR3 protein: CATSRARLAGVQETQYF; CDR3 DNA: TGTGCCACCAGCAGAGCCCGACTAGCGGGGGTACAAGAGACCCAGTACTTC
J gene: TRBJ1-4; D gene: TRBD1; V gene: TRBV7-2; clone size: -; CDR3 protein: CASSHERTGALGPNEKLFF; CDR3 DNA: TGTGCCAGCAGCCACGAACGGACAGGGGCCCTAGGCCCGAATGAAAAACTGTTTTTT
J gene: TRBJ1-2; D gene: -; V gene: TRBV9; clone size: -; CDR3 protein: CASSVPLRGLNYGYTF; CDR3 DNA: TGTGCCAGCAGCGTACCACTACGAGGGTTGAACTATGGCTACACCTTC
J gene: TRBJ2-7; D gene: -; V gene: TRBV27; clone size: -; CDR3 protein: CASSFSGPYEQYF; CDR3 DNA: TGTGCCAGCAGTTTTAGCGGCCCCTACGAGCAGTACTTC
J gene: TRBJ2-5; D gene: TRBD1; V gene: TRBV5-6; clone size: -; CDR3 protein: CASSSGTGGRETQYF; CDR3 DNA: TGTGCCAGCAGCTCCGGGACAGGGGGACGGGAGACCCAGTACTTC
J gene: TRBJ2-7; D gene: -; V gene: TRBV15; clone size: -; CDR3 protein: CATSRDLGGGIEQYF; CDR3 DNA: TGTGCCACCAGCAGAGATCTCGGAGGCGGGATTGAGCAGTACTTC
J gene: TRBJ1-4; D gene: TRBD1; V gene: TRBV19; clone size: few; CDR3 protein: CASSTGTGNQLFF; CDR3 DNA: TGTGCCAGTAGTACTGGGACAGGGAACCAACTGTTTTTT
J gene: TRBJ2-7; D gene: -; V gene: TRBV29-1; clone size: -; CDR3 protein: CSVEPRQDPPYEQYF; CDR3 DNA: TGCAGCGTTGAACCAAGACAGGATCCCCCCTACGAGCAGTACTTC
J gene: TRBJ2-1; D gene: -; V gene: TRBV5-6; clone size: -; CDR3 protein: CASSPTGDSYNEQFF; CDR3 DNA: TGTGCCAGCAGCCCAACCGGGGATTCCTACAATGAGCAGTTCTTC
J gene: TRBJ1-4; D gene: -; V gene: TRBV30; clone size: -; CDR3 protein: CASGLGNEKLFF; CDR3 DNA: TGTGCCTCGGGATTGGGAAATGAAAAACTGTTTTTT
J gene: TRBJ2-1; D gene: -; V gene: TRBV27; clone size: few; CDR3 protein: CASSKGTRGNEQFF; CDR3 DNA: TGTGCCAGCAGTAAAGGCACTAGGGGCAATGAGCAGTTCTTC
J gene: TRBJ1-1; D gene: -; V gene: TRBV9; clone size: few; CDR3 protein: CASSGTTVEAFF; CDR3 DNA: TGTGCCAGCAGCGGGACTACGGTTGAAGCTTTCTTT
J gene: TRBJ1-6; D gene: -; V gene: TRBV4-3; clone size: -; CDR3 protein: CASSQDRWKEDSPLHF; CDR3 DNA: TGCGCCAGCAGCCAAGATAGGTGGAAGGAAGATTCACCCCTCCACTTT
J gene: TRBJ2-2; D gene: -; V gene: TRBV5-1; clone size: -; CDR3 protein: CASSLASFVAGELFF; CDR3 DNA: TGCGCCAGCAGCTTGGCTAGTTTTGTCGCCGGGGAGCTGTTTTTT
J gene: TRBJ2-2; D gene: -; V gene: TRBV10-3; clone size: -; CDR3 protein: CATGDSNTGELFF; CDR3 DNA: TGTGCCACCGGAGACAGCAACACCGGGGAGCTGTTTTTT
J gene: TRBJ2-3; D gene: -; V gene: TRBV5-6; clone size: few; CDR3 protein: CASSPSTDTQYF; CDR3 DNA: TGTGCCAGCAGCCCGAGCACAGATACGCAGTATTTT
J gene: TRBJ2-7; D gene: TRBD1; V gene: TRBV12-5; clone size: few; CDR3 protein: CASGYQGAYEQYF; CDR3 DNA: TGTGCTAGTGGCTACCAGGGGGCCTACGAGCAGTACTTC
J gene: TRBJ2-1; D gene: TRBD1; V gene: TRBV7-9; clone size: once; CDR3 protein: CATPPGTGIGEQFF; CDR3 DNA: TGTGCCACCCCACCAGGGACAGGGATAGGTGAGCAGTTCTTC
J gene: TRBJ1-1; D gene: -; V gene: TRBV13; clone size: -; CDR3 protein: CASSEHVTRNTEAFF; CDR3 DNA: TGTGCCAGCAGCGAGCACGTCACCCGGAACACTGAAGCTTTCTTT
J gene: TRBJ1-5; D gene: -; V gene: TRBV27; clone size: -; CDR3 protein: CASSLSSYSNQPQHF; CDR3 DNA: TGTGCCAGCAGTTTATCTAGTTATAGCAATCAGCCCCAGCATTTT
J gene: TRBJ2-7; D gene: -; V gene: TRBV30; clone size: -; CDR3 protein: CAWEDDSATSYEQYF; CDR3 DNA: TGTGCCTGGGAGGATGACAGCGCTACTAGCTACGAGCAGTACTTC